Listed below are T cell receptor beta chains from one sample, sequenced in a study of human T cells and chemical hapten exposure. TCRdb reprocessed the RACE reads with MiXCR, giving one entry per CDR3 protein. This sample carries approximately 100,000 distinct CDR3 sequences, 8% to 10% of them seen once, and the ten largest clones take roughly 3.5%. The input for sequencing was whole blood, taken in connection with sensitization to the hapten diphenylcyclopropenone (DPC). The receptors originated from a woman aged 40-49 years with alopecia areata. Some clones in this sample may be carry-over from other donors' samples. Each CDR3 is given with its conserved first and last residue. Each record gives: clone size, J gene, D gene, V gene, CDR3 protein. The D gene is left open where the match is weak. Expanded clones are given a class, and other clones once, few, many or no size at all.

- | TRBJ1-5 | - | TRBV6-2/TRBV6-3 | CASSYGSRQPQHF
many | TRBJ1-3 | - | TRBV10-3 | CAIMPGSGNTIYF
many | TRBJ2-7 | - | TRBV29-1 | CSVEVGGATYEQYF
- | TRBJ2-7 | - | TRBV7-9 | CASSLATVVVEQYF
many | TRBJ1-4 | - | TRBV7-2 | CASSPRTGISKKLFF
many | TRBJ2-3 | - | TRBV10-3 | CAISGRFPDTQYF
- | TRBJ1-1 | - | TRBV7-9 | CASSTQTGTEAFF
many | TRBJ2-7 | - | TRBV6-2/TRBV6-3 | CASSFLAVFDRDEKSSYEQYF
many | TRBJ2-7 | - | TRBV12-2 | CASRLKSGRFYEQYF
few | TRBJ1-1 | TRBD1 | TRBV6-5 | CASSYRLTGAGEAFF
many | TRBJ2-1 | TRBD2 | TRBV5-1 | CASSPPGLAGAYNEQFF
many | TRBJ2-5 | - | TRBV6-2/TRBV6-3 | CASSYDAGGSEETQYF
few | TRBJ2-1 | TRBD1 | TRBV7-9 | CASSGHGTAYNEQFF
few | TRBJ1-1 | - | TRBV20-1 | CSARGGRASMNTEAFF
many | TRBJ1-2 | - | TRBV6-2/TRBV6-3 | CASSEAFGYGYTF
- | TRBJ2-2 | - | TRBV12-3/TRBV12-4 | CASSLQSGSGELFF
- | TRBJ2-2 | TRBD2 | TRBV14 | CASSRRLAGFSGELFF
many | TRBJ2-3 | - | TRBV7-2 | CASSSPTAPLLRGTDTQYF
many | TRBJ1-5 | - | TRBV4-1 | CASSLTGLNQPQHF
- | TRBJ1-5 | TRBD1 | TRBV7-2 | CASSQGQYQPQHF
- | TRBJ2-5 | TRBD1 | TRBV6-2/TRBV6-3 | CASSYSQGTGVPLRETQYF
many | TRBJ2-1 | - | TRBV7-9 | CASSLALRGVYNEQFF
many | TRBJ2-7 | - | TRBV28 | CASSGGFSSYEQYF
many | TRBJ1-2 | - | TRBV6-5 | CASSYSAVVRSYTF
many | TRBJ2-3 | - | TRBV11-3 | CASSFGGEKDTQYF
- | TRBJ2-3 | - | TRBV7-9 | CASSRQGGADTQYF
many | TRBJ1-1 | - | TRBV29-1 | CSAPGVRATEAFF
- | TRBJ1-5 | - | TRBV24-1 | CATSDSAGPDQPQHF
- | TRBJ1-1 | - | TRBV10-3 | CAITGERTEAFF
many | TRBJ2-3 | - | TRBV5-1 | CASSLVGGASTDTQYF
many | TRBJ1-3 | - | TRBV5-1 | CASSLESASGNTIYF
- | TRBJ1-1 | TRBD1 | TRBV12-3/TRBV12-4 | CASSRPGQDTEAFF
- | TRBJ2-7 | - | TRBV28 | CASSLEAGTSYEQYF
many | TRBJ1-4 | - | TRBV27 | CASSPYYRGTVKEKLFF
many | TRBJ1-1 | - | TRBV4-3 | CASSQDFLGNTEAFF
many | TRBJ2-4 | TRBD2 | TRBV28 | CASSFTSGEDIQYF
- | TRBJ2-7 | TRBD2 | TRBV20-1 | CSARELAGRTYEQYF
- | TRBJ2-5 | TRBD1 | TRBV9 | CASSARQGQETQYF
few | TRBJ2-2 | - | TRBV6-6 | CASSLAPGNTGELFF